This is a list of T cell receptor beta chains from one sample in a study of beta chain features in type 1 diabetes. Clones were sequenced by immunoSEQ multiplex PCR, and TCRdb holds only the in-frame ones, with some missing. Counted here are 240,000 or so clones, approximately 14% occurring once; the ten biggest clones make up almost 0.02%. Sequencing used naive CD4+ T cells from blood. These receptors were obtained from a man aged 30 to 45 with type 1 diabetes. CDR3s include the opening cysteine and the closing phenylalanine or tryptophan. The D gene is left open where the match is weak. Clone size is given for some rows only: seen once, a few or many times, or a class if the clone is expanded.

d_gene	v_gene	abundance	j_gene	CDR3nt	CDR3aa
NA	TRBV28	few	TRBJ2-6	TGTGCCAGCAGTTTGGGCGGGTTACTAGGCTCTGGGGCCAACGTCCTGACTTTC	CASSLGGLLGSGANVLTF
NA	TRBV7-2	NA	TRBJ1-4	TGTGCCAGCAGCGGGCAGGGAGGGGAAAAACTGTTTTTT	CASSGQGGEKLFF
NA	TRBV19	few	TRBJ2-5	TGTGCCAGTTCTCCTAGGGGGGAGGGCGGCGAAGAGACCCAGTACTTC	CASSPRGEGGEETQYF
NA	TRBV7-6	NA	TRBJ2-5	TGTGCCAGCAGCTTAGGGACAGCCCAAGAGACCCAGTACTTC	CASSLGTAQETQYF
NA	TRBV18	few	TRBJ1-5	TGTGCCAGCTCACCACCTCCCGGGAAAGGCCAGCCCCAGCATTTT	CASSPPPGKGQPQHF
NA	TRBV6-1	few	TRBJ2-1	TGTGCCAGCATTAACAGGTTCTACAATGAGCAGTTCTTC	CASINRFYNEQFF
NA	TRBV7-8	NA	TRBJ1-1	TGTGCCAGCAGCCCAGTATTGAACACTGAAGCTTTCTTT	CASSPVLNTEAFF
NA	TRBV7-2	few	TRBJ1-2	TGTGCCAGCAGCTTAGGGGGGGGTAACGGTGACTATGGCTACACCTTC	CASSLGGGNGDYGYTF
NA	TRBV29-1	NA	TRBJ1-3	TGCAGCGTAACAGGGATCTCTGGAAACACCATATATTTT	CSVTGISGNTIYF
TRBD2	TRBV4-1	few	TRBJ2-1	TGCGCCAGCAGCCAAGGATGGCTGCGGGGGGCTAGCGGGAATTACAATGAGCAGTTCTTC	CASSQGWLRGASGNYNEQFF
NA	TRBV11-1	few	TRBJ2-2	TGTGCCAGCAGGTCTACGGGGACAGCGGGAGCTTCGGCCGGGGAGCTGTTTTTT	CASRSTGTAGASAGELFF
TRBD1	TRBV6-5	NA	TRBJ1-1	TGTGCCAGCAGGCGGGACAGGGGGCCGAACACTGAAGCTTTCTTT	CASRRDRGPNTEAFF
NA	TRBV11-2	NA	TRBJ2-1	TGTGCCAGCAGCTCATTGCGACAGCTATACAATGAGCAGTTCTTC	CASSSLRQLYNEQFF
TRBD1	TRBV18	few	TRBJ1-2	TGTGCCAGCTCACCGCGACAGGGGAGCTCTGGCTACACCTTC	CASSPRQGSSGYTF
NA	TRBV9	few	TRBJ2-2	TGTGCCAGCAGCGCCACAGGGGAGGACACCGGGGAGCTGTTTTTT	CASSATGEDTGELFF
NA	TRBV30	few	TRBJ2-2	TGTGCCTGGAGCGGAGGACTCATCCCCGGGGAGCTGTTTTTT	CAWSGGLIPGELFF
NA	TRBV25-1	NA	TRBJ2-1	TGTGCCAGCAGTCCCTCCGTCTTGTCCAATGAGCAGTTCTTC	CASSPSVLSNEQFF
NA	TRBV6-1	few	TRBJ1-2	TGTGCCAGCAGTGAGGCGGCTTCCTATGGCTACACCTTC	CASSEAASYGYTF
NA	TRBV19	few	TRBJ2-7	TGTGCCAGTCAGGCAATGGGTAACGAGCAGTACTTC	CASQAMGNEQYF
TRBD2	TRBV5-8	NA	TRBJ2-4	TGTGCCAGCAGCAGCGGGGGGGCTTTAAAAAACATTCAGTACTTC	CASSSGGALKNIQYF
TRBD1	TRBV7-9	few	TRBJ2-3	TGTGCCAGCAGCTATCGACAGGGGGTCACAGATACGCAGTATTTT	CASSYRQGVTDTQYF
NA	TRBV5-4	NA	TRBJ2-5	TGTGCCAGCAGCTTGTCGCAGGAAGAGACCCAGTACTTC	CASSLSQEETQYF
TRBD1	TRBV7-2	few	TRBJ2-7	TGTGCCAGCAGCTTAAGGACAGGGGGATCCTACGAGCAGTACTTC	CASSLRTGGSYEQYF
NA	TRBV29-1	few	TRBJ2-3	TGCAGCGTTCCAAGAGGGTCAGGGGACCCAGATACGCAGTATTTT	CSVPRGSGDPDTQYF
NA	TRBV18	NA	TRBJ1-1	TGTGCCAGCTCACGACTCGAGACAGGACCAAACACTGAAGCTTTCTTT	CASSRLETGPNTEAFF
TRBD2	TRBV7-9	NA	TRBJ2-6	TGTGCCAGCAGCAAGATCGGGGGGGGGCACTCTGGGGCCAACGTCCTGACTTTC	CASSKIGGGHSGANVLTF
TRBD2	TRBV7-9	few	TRBJ2-7	TGTGCCAGCAGGTCCTTAGCGGGACCTCACTACGAGCAGTACTTC	CASRSLAGPHYEQYF
TRBD1	TRBV19	NA	TRBJ2-6	TGTGCCAGTAGTAGAGGACAGGGCTCTGGGGCCAACGTCCTGACTTTC	CASSRGQGSGANVLTF
NA	TRBV11-2	NA	TRBJ1-2	TGTGCCAGCAGCTTAGAGGACAGTTCTAACACCTTC	CASSLEDSSNTF
NA	TRBV5-1	NA	TRBJ1-2	TGCGCCAGCAGCCCCGACGGAGACTATGGCTACACCTTC	CASSPDGDYGYTF
NA	TRBV5-6	few	TRBJ1-1	TGTGCCAGCAGCTTGTGGAGGAACACTGAAGCTTTCTTT	CASSLWRNTEAFF
NA	TRBV19	few	TRBJ2-3	TGTGCCAGTAGAGTCGCTAGCTCAACAGATACGCAGTATTTT	CASRVASSTDTQYF
NA	TRBV5-6	few	TRBJ2-5	TGTGCCAGCAGCTTGAAGGGCCAGGGTAGCGAGACCCAGTACTTC	CASSLKGQGSETQYF
TRBD1	TRBV7-2	few	TRBJ1-1	TGTGCCAGCAGCTTGGTGACAGGGGGGACTGAAGCTTTCTTT	CASSLVTGGTEAFF
TRBD1	TRBV25-1	NA	TRBJ2-7	TGTGCCAGCAGTGAAACCCCGGGACAGGGGGCCTTTGAGCAGTACTTC	CASSETPGQGAFEQYF
TRBD2	TRBV27	few	TRBJ2-1	TGTGCCAGCAGTTCCGGGAGGGCCTCCTACAATGAGCAGTTCTTC	CASSSGRASYNEQFF
TRBD2	TRBV5-4	NA	TRBJ2-5	TGTGCCAGCAGCTCCACCGCCCTAGCGGTCCAAGAGACCCAGTACTTC	CASSSTALAVQETQYF
TRBD2	TRBV5-4	few	TRBJ2-5	TGTGCCAGCAGCCCTGCGGGGGGGCGGCAAGAGACCCAGTACTTC	CASSPAGGRQETQYF
NA	TRBV7-6	few	TRBJ2-7	TGTGCCAGCAGCTTAGACGGTCCATCCTACGAGCAGTACTTC	CASSLDGPSYEQYF
TRBD1	TRBV9	NA	TRBJ1-2	TGTGCCAGCAGCGCGCCGGGACAGGGGGCAGGTGGCTACACCTTC	CASSAPGQGAGGYTF
NA	TRBV7-2	few	TRBJ2-4	TGTGCCAGCAGCTTAGAGCCAGGTTCCCCGGGAAGGATTCAGTACTTC	CASSLEPGSPGRIQYF
NA	TRBV5-6	NA	TRBJ1-1	TGTGCCAGCAGCTTGCCGGCAGGTGCTGAAGCTTTCTTT	CASSLPAGAEAFF
TRBD2	TRBV7-2	NA	TRBJ2-3	TGTGCCAGCAGCCGTAATAGTGGACTAGCGGGAGATACGCAGTATTTT	CASSRNSGLAGDTQYF
NA	TRBV9	few	TRBJ2-2	TGTGCCAGCAGCGTAGATAGCCCCCCGAACACCGGGGAGCTGTTTTTT	CASSVDSPPNTGELFF
NA	TRBV30	NA	TRBJ2-5	TGTGCCTGGAGCCCGGGGGTACAAGAGACCCAGTACTTC	CAWSPGVQETQYF
TRBD2	TRBV18	NA	TRBJ2-5	TGTGCCAGCTCTCCGGGAGGGTACCAAGAGACCCAGTACTTC	CASSPGGYQETQYF
NA	TRBV6-6	few	TRBJ2-2	TGTGCCAGCAGAATGACAGTGAACACCGGGGAGCTGTTTTTT	CASRMTVNTGELFF
TRBD1	TRBV7-9	NA	TRBJ2-7	TGTGCCAGCAGCTTAGTCGTTCGGACAGGGTCCCACGAGCAGTACTTC	CASSLVVRTGSHEQYF
NA	TRBV10-2	NA	TRBJ2-3	TGCGCCAGCAGTGAGCAGGGCGCCGATACGCAGTATTTT	CASSEQGADTQYF
TRBD1	TRBV11-3	few	TRBJ2-7	TGTGCCAGCAGCTCTAGCCGACAGGGTGAGCAGTACTTC	CASSSSRQGEQYF
NA	TRBV18	few	TRBJ1-4	TGTGCCAGCTCACCACGAGGGGGAACTAATGAAAAACTGTTTTTT	CASSPRGGTNEKLFF
NA	TRBV30	few	TRBJ2-7	TGTGCCTGGAGTGGGACGGGGAAGGACGAGCAGTACTTC	CAWSGTGKDEQYF
NA	TRBV2	NA	TRBJ2-1	TGTGCCAGCTTCCGGGACAACTACAATGAGCAGTTCTTC	CASFRDNYNEQFF
NA	TRBV19	NA	TRBJ1-5	TGTGCCAGTAGTATGGGGCAGCGTCAGCCCCAGCATTTT	CASSMGQRQPQHF
TRBD1	TRBV4-1	NA	TRBJ2-2	TGCGCCAGCAGCCACGACAGGGACACCGGGGAGCTGTTTTTT	CASSHDRDTGELFF
TRBD1	TRBV11-2	NA	TRBJ1-2	TGTGCCAGCAGCCGCGCGGGACAGGGGAGCGGTGGCTACACCTTC	CASSRAGQGSGGYTF
NA	TRBV29-1	NA	TRBJ1-4	TGCAGCGTGCTCGGTCGTATTAATGAAAAACTGTTTTTT	CSVLGRINEKLFF
NA	TRBV7-9	few	TRBJ2-1	TGTGCCAGCAGCCCTTCCCCAGGGATGAATGAGCAGTTCTTC	CASSPSPGMNEQFF
TRBD1	TRBV7-9	few	TRBJ1-1	TGTGCCAGCAGCCCATCAGGGGGTAGGGTGAACACTGAAGCTTTCTTT	CASSPSGGRVNTEAFF